These 30 T cell receptor beta chains share one sample of origin, sequenced in a study of T cell repertoires in cytomegalovirus infection. TCRdb passed the reads through MiXCR, listing each CDR3 protein once. The sample has about 530,000 distinct CDR3 sequences, about 26% seen once; the top ten hold about 12%. Sequenced: PBMCs. These receptor sequences come from a human donor in good health (CMV status not recorded). Some clones in this sample may be carry-over from other donors' samples.

The chain links TRBV20-1 to TRBJ2-1, with D possibly TRBD2 on 5 matching bases. The ends were cut back, 1 base at V and 5 bases at J, with 18 bases in the middle. CDR3 length: 16 residues. Germline CDR1 reads DFQATT; CDR2 reads SNEGSKA (reference sequence). CDR3 region: CSARVVPGTSNNEQFF. The CDR3 DNA sequence: TGCAGTGCTAGAGTTGTCCCTGGAACTAGTAACAATGAGCAGTTCTTC.

CDR3 nucleotides: TGCAGCGTTTCCCGAGCGGATAGCTCCTACAATGAGCAGTTCTTC. Encoded protein: CSVSRADSSYNEQFF. V is TRBV29-1 and J is TRBJ2-1; D perhaps matches TRBD2 (5 bases). CDR3 length: 15 amino acids. The germline gives CDR1 SQVTM, CDR2 ANQGSEA. V lost 5 bases and J lost 0, with 14 bases in between.

In this sample, this clonotype turned up many times. The rearrangement joins TRBV6-1 to TRBJ2-1, with 10 bases fitting TRBD2. Germline CDR1 MNHNS, CDR2 SASEGT. This CDR3 is built from 15 residues. Unmatched junction bases numbered 5, after V lost 5 bases and J lost 4 bases. The CDR3 sequence is CASSRLAGAYNEQFF. The CDR3 nucleotides read TGTGCCAGCAGTCGGCTAGCGGGGGCGTACAATGAGCAGTTCTTC.

This chain links TRBV6-2 or TRBV6-3 with TRBJ2-7; 11 nucleotides agree with TRBD2. Germline V gives CDR1 MNHEY, CDR2 SVGEGT. V gave up 5 bases and J gave up 4 bases; unmatched junction bases: 7. The length of the CDR3 is 15 residues. CDR3 sequence: CASSAPSGRPYEQYF. DNA of the CDR3: TGTGCCAGCAGTGCGCCTAGCGGGAGGCCGTACGAGCAGTACTTC.

The J gene is TRBJ2-5, the V gene TRBV20-1; unclear D gene. CDR3 length: 12 amino acids. Trimming took 1 base from V and 2 from J, leaving 5 bases between them. Germline V gene lookup returns CDR1 DFQATT and CDR2 SNEGSKA (reference sequence). As DNA, the CDR3 is TGCAGTGCTAGAGTCGGGCAAGAGACCCAGTACTTC. Amino acid sequence: CSARVGQETQYF.

The chain carries TRBV7-8 and TRBJ2-3; D possibly matches TRBD1 or TRBD2 (5 bases each). Trimming stripped 4 bases from V and 6 bases from J, with 20 bases between. The CDR3 contains 16 residues. Per the germline V gene, CDR1 is SGHVS and CDR2 is FQNEAQ. CDR3 in DNA: TGTGCCAGCAGCTCTCGAAGGGACCCCGCGGGTGATACGCAGTATTTT. Amino acids: CASSSRRDPAGDTQYF.

This clonotype has a handful of counts. The J gene is TRBJ2-1, the V gene TRBV4-1, with D tentatively TRBD2 (6 bases). The CDR3 is made up of 17 amino acids. V was shortened by 4 bases and J by 7 bases, with 23 bases between the two germline ends. Germline V gene lookup returns CDR1 MGHRA and CDR2 YSYEKL. CDR3 region: CASSLLPLLSSGNEQFF. Here the CDR3 DNA reads TGCGCCAGCAGCCTTCTACCGCTTTTGAGCAGCGGGAATGAGCAGTTCTTC.

Ten or more counts support this clonotype. The chain couples TRBV7-2 to TRBJ2-2; a weak D match, TRBD2 (7 bases). The CDR3 covers 17 residues. Germline CDR1 SGHTA, CDR2 FQGNSA. The germline V and J ends were trimmed by 2 bases and 4 bases, with 17 bases remaining between them. DNA of the CDR3: TGTGCCAGCAGCTTATCCGGGGTGGCGGGGGCCACCGGGGAGCTGTTTTTT. It encodes CASSLSGVAGATGELFF.

This clonotype was found a few times. The rearrangement joins TRBV7-9 to TRBJ1-1; D might be TRBD1 (5 bases). V was pared by 6 bases and J by 10 bases, with 18 bases between. The CDR3 spans 13 residues. CDR1 SEHNR and CDR2 FQNEAQ come from the germline V gene (reference sequence). Here the CDR3 reads CASSDKPGPVAFF. CDR3 DNA: TGTGCCAGCAGTGATAAACCGGGACCTGTAGCTTTCTTT.

This clonotype was recorded a few times. This rearrangement joins TRBV19 to TRBJ2-7; 10 bases are shared with TRBD1. The germline V gene has CDR1 LNHDA and CDR2 SQIVND (reference sequence). The ends lost 5 bases at V and 3 bases at J; junction bases unmatched: 4. The CDR3 sequence is 14 residues long. The CDR3 DNA reads as TGTGCCAGTAGTGCCGGGACAGGGGACTACGAGCAGTACGTC. Translation: CASSAGTGDYEQYV.

The chain combines TRBV6-5 with TRBJ1-2; D is ambiguous. The CDR3 contains 14 residues. The germline V gene has CDR1 MNHEY and CDR2 SVGAGI. V lost 8 bases and J lost 0, with 13 bases in between. The CDR3 reads CASAPAYSNYGYTF. DNA of the CDR3: TGTGCCAGCGCGCCAGCTTATTCTAACTATGGCTACACCTTC.

This clonotype was observed many times. The rearrangement uses TRBV7-2 and TRBJ1-2, with D unresolved. CDR3 size: 11 residues. The germline CDR1 and CDR2 sequences are SGHTA and FQGNSA. V gave up 2 bases and J gave up 8 bases, with 6 bases separating them. The CDR3 DNA reads as TGTGCCAGCAGCTTAAGTGGAGGCTACACCTTC. Protein: CASSLSGGYTF.

The V call is TRBV11-2, the J call TRBJ2-7; 7 bases agree with TRBD1. V was pared by 1 base and J by 5 bases, with 5 bases of the junction left unmatched. There are 14 residues in the CDR3. Germline-derived CDR1 and CDR2 are SGHAT and FQNNGV. The CDR3 bases are TGTGCCAGCAGCTTAGGACAGGGATCGAACGAGCAGTACGTC. It is translated as CASSLGQGSNEQYV.

This chain connects TRBV11-2 to TRBJ1-1; D uncertain. The germline CDR1 and CDR2 sequences are SGHAT and FQNNGV. CDR3 length equals 15 residues. V was cut by 1 base and J by 10 bases, with 19 bases left in between. CDR3 sequence (DNA): TGTGCCAGCAGCTTAGCGCCAAATAATGTCCTAACAGCTTTCTTT. This encodes CASSLAPNNVLTAFF.

As DNA, the CDR3 is TGTGCCAGCAGCCGAACGACAGGGGTGGGAGCTTTCTTT. It is translated as CASSRTTGVGAFF. This chain uses TRBV3-1 with TRBJ1-1, with 8 positions matching TRBD1. Per the germline V gene, CDR1 is LGHDT and CDR2 is YNNKEL (reference sequence). V was clipped by 4 bases and J by 10 bases; unmatched bases: 8. This CDR3 is built from 13 residues.

This clonotype has just a few counts. The chain couples TRBV29-1 to TRBJ1-4; no clear D. Germline CDR1 is SQVTM and CDR2 is ANQGSEA. Trimming took 2 bases from V and 0 from J, leaving 7 bases between them. This CDR3 has 14 residues. In DNA, the CDR3 is TGCAGCGTTGAAATGGCTGCAACTAATGAAAAACTGTTTTTT. It translates to CSVEMAATNEKLFF.

The chain employs TRBV20-1 and TRBJ2-1, with TRBD2 matching 10 bases. With 3 bases clipped from V and 7 bases from J, the junction kept 9 bases outside the gene matches. CDR3 length equals 15 residues. Germline V gene lookup returns CDR1 DFQATT and CDR2 SNEGSKA (reference sequence). CDR3 protein: CSARAPGLASNEQFF. Written as DNA, the CDR3 is TGCAGTGCTAGGGCACCGGGACTAGCGTCGAATGAGCAGTTCTTC.

The chain recombines TRBV20-1 with TRBJ2-7; D possibly matches TRBD1 or TRBD2 (5 bases each). CDR3 length equals 14 residues. Germline CDR1 and CDR2: DFQATT and SNEGSKA (reference sequence). V was cut by 3 bases and J by 4 bases, with 16 bases left in between. CDR3 DNA sequence: TGCAGTGCTAGCCGGGCACGGGGCGAGTACGAGCAGTACTTC. Protein sequence: CSASRARGEYEQYF.

This clonotype was detected once. The gene calls are TRBV7-2 and TRBJ2-5, with a weak D call TRBD1 (6 bases). The CDR3 covers 13 residues. Germline CDR1 reads SGHTA; CDR2 reads FQGNSA. Between the trimmed V and J ends, which lost 1 base and 6 bases, there was a span of 9 bases. In DNA, the CDR3 is TGTGCCAGCAGCTTAGACAGGGCGAAGACCCAGTACTTC. Translating it yields CASSLDRAKTQYF.

This clonotype was counted once. V gene TRBV12-3 or TRBV12-4 combines with J gene TRBJ2-5; TRBD2 agrees at 8 bases. Trimming removed 6 bases from V and 1 base from J; junction bases left unmatched: 7. CDR3 size: 15 residues. The CDR3 is CASSLSGMPQETQYF. DNA of the CDR3: TGTGCCAGCAGCCTTAGCGGGATGCCCCAAGAGACCCAGTACTTC.

The V and J genes are TRBV29-1 and TRBJ2-3, with D hard to call. The germline V gene encodes CDR1 SQVTM and CDR2 ANQGSEA. Trimming stripped 4 bases from V and 3 bases from J, with 11 bases between. This CDR3 is 13 amino acids long. CDR3 in amino acids: CSVVGRVTDTQYF. For the CDR3, the DNA is TGCAGCGTTGTTGGAAGGGTAACAGATACGCAGTATTTT.

This clonotype showed up just a few times. The gene calls are TRBV19 and TRBJ2-2; TRBD2 matches 12 bases. V shed 1 base and J 8 bases; nucleotides not matched to a gene: 5. This CDR3 has 16 amino acids. Germline V CDR1 and CDR2: LNHDA, SQIVND (reference sequence). The CDR3 nucleotides read TGTGCCAGTAGTATAGGGACTAGCGGGATTTCAGGGGAGCTGTTTTTT. Translated: CASSIGTSGISGELFF.

This clonotype is a singleton in its sample. The genes are TRBV10-3 and TRBJ1-1; D is unresolved. The length of the CDR3 is 15 residues. Trimming took 0 bases from V and 1 from J, leaving 9 bases between them. The V gene's germline CDR1 is ENHRY and CDR2 SYGVKD. CDR3 sequence reads: CAISESVGENTEAFF. CDR3 nucleotides: TGTGCCATCAGTGAGTCGGTGGGAGAGAACACTGAAGCTTTCTTT.

A few counts support this clonotype. The rearrangement uses TRBV7-9 and TRBJ2-7, with D possibly TRBD2 on 5 matching bases. Per germline, CDR1 SEHNR and CDR2 FQNEAQ (reference sequence). There are 15 residues in the CDR3. Trimming took off 1 base at V and 2 bases at J, with 12 bases between the two ends. The CDR3 DNA is TGTGCCAGCAGCTTAGGGGGAGCCCCCGCCTACGAGCAGTACGTC. It codes for CASSLGGAPAYEQYV.

This clonotype was detected many times. The V gene is TRBV7-2, the J gene TRBJ1-3, with TRBD1 as a possible D gene (5 bases). Per germline, CDR1 SGHTA and CDR2 FQGNSA. The V and J ends lost 3 bases and 4 bases respectively, with 10 bases between them. This CDR3 region has 14 residues. CDR3 sequence (DNA): TGTGCCAGCAGCTTCAGGGACTGGGGAAACACCATATATTTT. Translation: CASSFRDWGNTIYF. The full variable domain, its missing parts supplied by reference TRBV7-2 and TRBJ1-3, is GAGVSQSPSNKVTEKGKDVELRCDPISGHTALYWYRQSLGQGLEFLIYFQGNSAPDKSGLPSDRFSAERTGGSVSTLTIQRTQQEDSAVYLCASSFRDWGNTIYFGEGSWLTVV.

The chain has TRBV5-6 and TRBJ2-7; 10 bases are shared with TRBD2. Trimming took 6 bases from V and 7 from J; bases not matched to a gene: 7. CDR1 and CDR2 from the germline V gene are SGHDT and YYEEEE. The CDR3 sequence is 13 residues long. The DNA for the CDR3 is TGTGCCAGCACGGCTAGCGGGGGTAGGGAGCAGTACTTC. Residues: CASTASGGREQYF.

V is TRBV6-6 and J is TRBJ1-1, with 8 bases identical to TRBD1. CDR3 size: 14 residues. The ends lost 6 bases at V and 5 bases at J; junction bases unmatched: 8. In germline, CDR1 is MNHNY, CDR2 SVGAGI (reference sequence). The CDR3 reads CASRLDRAGTEAFF. The CDR3 region has the DNA TGTGCCAGCAGGTTGGACAGGGCGGGGACTGAAGCTTTCTTT.

The genes are TRBV3-1 and TRBJ1-4; 7 bases map to TRBD1. The CDR3 length is 15 residues. Germline CDR1 reads LGHDT; CDR2 reads YNNKEL (reference sequence). The V gene end was trimmed by 4 bases and the J gene end by 8 bases; junction bases not matched to a gene: 10. Here the CDR3 reads CASSPGAGTVEKLFF. CDR3 nucleotides: TGTGCCAGCAGCCCCGGCGCCGGGACAGTCGAAAAACTGTTTTTT.

In regard to this clonotype: The junction and the germline gene differ at one end; a read error may be behind it. This chain links TRBV12-3 or TRBV12-4 with TRBJ2-4; 9 nucleotides align to TRBD1. This CDR3 is 13 amino acids long. CDR3 DNA: TGTGCCAGCAGTAAACCTCCGGGACAGGGACCGAACTTC. This translates into CASSKPPGQGPNF.

The chain joins TRBV7-9 to TRBJ2-5, with D possibly TRBD1 on 6 matching bases. The V end was cut by 5 bases, the J end by 0 bases, with 16 bases between. Germline V lookup: CDR1 SEHNR, CDR2 FQNEAQ (reference sequence). This CDR3 has 16 amino acids. CDR3 in amino acids: CASSPPGAAYQETQYF. The CDR3 DNA is TGTGCCAGCAGCCCACCAGGGGCGGCGTACCAAGAGACCCAGTACTTC. Variable domain in full (rest from reference TRBV7-9 and TRBJ2-5): DTGVSQNPRHKITKRGQNVTFRCDPISEHNRLYWYRQTLGQGPEFLTYFQNEAQLEKSRLLSDRFSAERPKGSFSTLEIQRTEQGDSAMYLCASSPPGAAYQETQYFGPGTRLLVL.